This T cell receptor (beta chain) was recorded in a study of blood T cell repertoires in COVID-19. Some clones are missing from TCRdb's copy, which holds only in-frame ones; the method was immunoSEQ multiplex PCR. The sample consists of 200,000 to 250,000 clones, roughly 84% of them appearing once. This clone is a singleton in its sample. The CDR3 extends over 14 amino acids. With 3 bases clipped from V and 9 bases from J, the junction kept 7 bases outside the gene matches. Germline V CDR1 and CDR2: DFQATT, SNEGSKA (reference sequence). This sequence joins TRBV20-1 and TRBJ2-1; 11 nucleotides align to TRBD2. The sequencing input was peripheral blood. The clonotype comes from a woman aged 25-40 years who had recovered from COVID-19. The CDR3 region has the DNA TGCAGTGCTAGTACCGGGACTAGCGGCTTTGAGCAGTTCTTC. Translation gives CSASTGTSGFEQFF.